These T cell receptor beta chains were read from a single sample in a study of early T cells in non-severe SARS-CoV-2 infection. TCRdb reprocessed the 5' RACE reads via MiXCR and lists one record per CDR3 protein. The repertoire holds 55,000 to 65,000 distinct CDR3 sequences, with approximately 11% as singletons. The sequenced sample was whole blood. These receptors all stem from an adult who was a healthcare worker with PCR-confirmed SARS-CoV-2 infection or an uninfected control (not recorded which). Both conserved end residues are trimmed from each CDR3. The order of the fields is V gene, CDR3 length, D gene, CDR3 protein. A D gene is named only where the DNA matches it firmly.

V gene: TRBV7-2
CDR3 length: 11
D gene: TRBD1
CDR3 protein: ASSLAGYRDRR

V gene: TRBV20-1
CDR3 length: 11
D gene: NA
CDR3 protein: SARGFPTDTQY

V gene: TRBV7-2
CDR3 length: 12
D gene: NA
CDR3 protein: ASSLGLRYDTQY

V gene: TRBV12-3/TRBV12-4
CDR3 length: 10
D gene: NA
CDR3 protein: ASARSDTEAF

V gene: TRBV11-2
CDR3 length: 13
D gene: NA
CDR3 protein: ASSSYRRTKETQY

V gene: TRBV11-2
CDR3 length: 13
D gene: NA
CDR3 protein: ASSKGLLGAGELF

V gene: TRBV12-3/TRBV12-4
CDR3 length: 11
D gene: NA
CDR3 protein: ASRSGGRQPQH

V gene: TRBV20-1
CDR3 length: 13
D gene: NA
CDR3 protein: SARDRGGTTYGYT

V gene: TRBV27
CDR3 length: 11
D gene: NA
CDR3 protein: ASGRGSATEAF

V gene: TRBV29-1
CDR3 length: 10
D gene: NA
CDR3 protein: SVAHTDYEQY

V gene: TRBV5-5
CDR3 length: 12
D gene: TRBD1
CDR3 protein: ASSATGPGETQY

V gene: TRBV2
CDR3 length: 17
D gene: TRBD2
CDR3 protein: ASMTGTSGLAIAVAEQF

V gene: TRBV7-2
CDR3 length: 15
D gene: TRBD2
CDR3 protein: ASSLDPSGGIVNEQF

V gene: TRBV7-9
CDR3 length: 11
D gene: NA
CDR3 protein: ASSLGLNQPQH

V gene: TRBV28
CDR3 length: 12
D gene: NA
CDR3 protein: ASSQDSLNQPQH

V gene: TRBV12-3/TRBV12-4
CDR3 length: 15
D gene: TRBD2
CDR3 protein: ASNPHPGLAGGNEQF

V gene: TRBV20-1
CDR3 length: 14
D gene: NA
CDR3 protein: SAEQGFVTGANVLT

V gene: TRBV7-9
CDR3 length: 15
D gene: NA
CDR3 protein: ASSRGPSGTAYNEQF

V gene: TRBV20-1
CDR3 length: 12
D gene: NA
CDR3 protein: SARDGRENQPQH

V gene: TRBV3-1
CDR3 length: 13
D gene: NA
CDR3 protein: ASSQDVGVDNEQF

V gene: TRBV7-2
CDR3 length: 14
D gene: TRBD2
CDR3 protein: ASSIRSGPSGDTQY

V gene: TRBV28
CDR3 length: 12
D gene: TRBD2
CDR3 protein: ALASGGAKNEQY

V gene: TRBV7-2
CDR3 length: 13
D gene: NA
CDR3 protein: ASSFPRDRQETQY

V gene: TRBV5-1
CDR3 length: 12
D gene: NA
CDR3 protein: ASRGHKENSPLH

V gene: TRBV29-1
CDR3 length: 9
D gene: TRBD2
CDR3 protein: SVARLAGVY

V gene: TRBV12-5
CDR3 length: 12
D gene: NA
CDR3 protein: ASGLVSGDTEAF

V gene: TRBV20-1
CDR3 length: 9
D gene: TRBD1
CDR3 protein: SARDNRGEF

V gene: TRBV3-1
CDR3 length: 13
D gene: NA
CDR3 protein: ASSQEMQTATEAF

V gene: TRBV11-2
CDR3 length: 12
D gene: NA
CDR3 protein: ASSLTPAIEKLF

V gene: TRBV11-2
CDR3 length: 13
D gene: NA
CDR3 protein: ASRREDSSNQPQH

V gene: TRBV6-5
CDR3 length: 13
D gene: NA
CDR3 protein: ASRQGRTYNSPLH

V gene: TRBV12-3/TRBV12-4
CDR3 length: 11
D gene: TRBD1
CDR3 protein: ASSLGTGETQY

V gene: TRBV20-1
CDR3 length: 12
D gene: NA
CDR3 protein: SARDPLLGGGLF

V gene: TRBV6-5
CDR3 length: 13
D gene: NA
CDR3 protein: ASSSEGLGNQPQH

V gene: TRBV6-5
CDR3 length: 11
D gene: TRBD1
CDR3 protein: ASRQGLNTEAF

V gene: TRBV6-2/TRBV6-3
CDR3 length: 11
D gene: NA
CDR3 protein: ASSYALRGIQY

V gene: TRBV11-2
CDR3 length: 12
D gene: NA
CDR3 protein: ASSFRSDNSPLH

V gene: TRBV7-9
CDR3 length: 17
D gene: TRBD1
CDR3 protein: ASSAFRGQEGKAYNEQF

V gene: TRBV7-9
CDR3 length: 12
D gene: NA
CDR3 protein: ASSLAGRSAEAF

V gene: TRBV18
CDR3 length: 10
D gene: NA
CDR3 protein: ASSPEGKSLH

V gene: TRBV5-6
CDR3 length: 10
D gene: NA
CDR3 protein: ASSPGGGRAF

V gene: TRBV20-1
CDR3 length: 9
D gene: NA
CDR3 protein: SAWGNYGYT